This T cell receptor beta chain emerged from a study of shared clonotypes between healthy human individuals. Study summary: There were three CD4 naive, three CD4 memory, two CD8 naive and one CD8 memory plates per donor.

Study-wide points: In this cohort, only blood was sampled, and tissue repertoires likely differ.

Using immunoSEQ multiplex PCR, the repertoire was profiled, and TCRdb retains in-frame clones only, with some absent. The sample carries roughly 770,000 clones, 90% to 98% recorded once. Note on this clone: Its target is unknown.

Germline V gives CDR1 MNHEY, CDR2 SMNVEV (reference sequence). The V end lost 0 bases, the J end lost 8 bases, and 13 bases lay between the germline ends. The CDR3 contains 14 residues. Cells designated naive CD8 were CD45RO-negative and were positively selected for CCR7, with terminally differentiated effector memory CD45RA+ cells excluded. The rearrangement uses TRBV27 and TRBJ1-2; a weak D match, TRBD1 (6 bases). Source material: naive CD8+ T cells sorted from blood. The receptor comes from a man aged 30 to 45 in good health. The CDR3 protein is CASSLSSRGSGYTF. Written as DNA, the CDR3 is TGTGCCAGCAGTTTATCCTCCAGGGGTAGCGGCTACACCTTC.